The rows below give T cell receptor beta chains drawn from one sample of a study of shared T cell receptors in the human thymus. Some clones are missing from TCRdb's copy, which holds only in-frame ones; the method was immunoSEQ multiplex PCR. In the table there are hundreds of thousands of clones, 80% to 90% of which are singletons. A further study also used this sample, focusing on human thymus T cells.

Input material: thymocytes. The source of these receptors is a boy less than two years old with a congenital heart defect. Both conserved end residues are part of each CDR3. The D gene is left open where the match is weak. Size values are once, few and many counts, or a class for expanded clones, and some rows have none.

V gene	J gene	D gene	CDR3 length	clone size	CDR3 protein	CDR3 DNA
TRBV14	TRBJ1-2	.	15	.	CASSQEATGSTGYTF	TGTGCCAGCAGCCAAGAAGCGACGGGATCTACTGGCTACACCTTC
TRBV14	TRBJ2-7	TRBD2	18	.	CASSQGETGLAHSYEQYF	TGTGCCAGCAGCCAAGGGGAAACAGGACTAGCCCACTCCTACGAGCAGTACTTC
TRBV2	TRBJ2-1	.	14	.	CASSADTGYNEQFF	TGTGCCAGCAGTGCGGATACCGGGTACAATGAGCAGTTCTTC
TRBV6-6	TRBJ1-1	TRBD1	11	.	CAAGGPTEAFF	TGTGCAGCAGGGGGTCCGACTGAAGCTTTCTTT
TRBV6-1	TRBJ2-7	TRBD2	16	.	CASSGRLAGRGCEQYF	TGTGCCAGCAGTGGAAGACTAGCGGGTCGGGGCTGCGAGCAGTACTTC
TRBV6-5	TRBJ2-7	TRBD1	13	.	CASRPGQGYEQYF	TGTGCCTCAAGACCGGGACAGGGCTACGAGCAGTACTTC
TRBV27	TRBJ2-3	.	16	.	CASSLAASKGTDTQYF	TGTGCCAGCAGTTTGGCGGCCAGTAAGGGCACAGATACGCAGTATTTT
TRBV28	TRBJ2-7	.	15	.	CASSLEEPLSYEQYF	TGTGCCAGCAGTTTAGAGGAGCCCCTGTCCTACGAGCAGTACTTC
TRBV7-8	TRBJ1-6	.	12	few	CASSLSDSPLHF	TGTGCCAGCAGCTTGAGTGATTCACCCCTCCACTTT
TRBV28	TRBJ2-7	.	16	once	CASRPNRQQSTYEQYF	TGTGCCAGCAGACCAAACAGACAGCAATCAACCTACGAGCAGTACTTC
TRBV7-9	TRBJ1-3	.	19	.	CASSLVQRQLGHSGNTIYF	TGTGCCAGCAGCTTAGTTCAGCGCCAGCTAGGCCACTCTGGAAACACCATATATTTT
TRBV9	TRBJ1-2	.	18	.	CASSARALRQPRSEGYTF	TGTGCCAGCAGCGCTCGGGCGTTGCGACAGCCCCGATCCGAAGGCTACACCTTC
TRBV6-4	TRBJ2-1	.	13	.	CASSDSTQNEQFF	TGTGCCAGCAGTGACTCGACACAGAATGAGCAGTTCTTC
TRBV7-9	TRBJ1-1	TRBD1	14	.	CASSLALTGSEAFF	TGTGCCAGCAGCTTAGCTCTGACAGGGTCTGAAGCTTTCTTT
TRBV28	TRBJ2-1	TRBD2	16	once	CASTPRWAGGENEQFF	TGTGCCAGCACCCCCCGATGGGCGGGAGGAGAGAATGAGCAGTTCTTC
TRBV28	TRBJ2-7	TRBD1	17	.	CASSLIPGQGKSYEQYF	TGTGCCAGCAGTTTAATCCCGGGACAGGGTAAATCGTACGAGCAGTACTTC